The clone carrying this T cell receptor (beta chain) was observed a handful of times. Its target is unknown. The record originates from a study of regulatory T cells in long-lasting Graves disease. Regarding the study as a whole: Persistent disease exhibited a predilection for TRBV28, TRBJ1-2 and TRBJ2-5.

Trimming took 1 base from V and 4 from J, leaving 19 bases between them. Germline V gene lookup returns CDR1 GTSNPN and CDR2 SVGIG (reference sequence). This CDR3 is 16 amino acids long. The time point is: newly diagnosed GD, antithyroid drugs for less than 3 months. From RNA extracted from PBMCs, the TCR library was made. EDTA tubes received approximately 10 milliliters of collected peripheral blood. Assembly of TCR beta libraries relied on iRepertoire HTBI primers together with Arm-PCR of CDR3 regions. In TCRdb, the multiplex PCR reads were re-called with MiXCR into one record per CDR3 protein. The sample gives hundreds of thousands of distinct CDR3 sequences, about 16% of which show up once; 25% is in the top ten. These data were also filed under a second study, of T cells in Graves' hyperthyroidism and ophthalmopathy. From that study: Stable Graves' hyperthyroidism denoted no ophthalmopathy progression over 18 months.

V usage is TRBV30 and J usage is TRBJ1-1, with D possibly TRBD1 on 6 matching bases. The sequences come from peripheral blood mononuclear cells (PBMCs), collected at new diagnosis, from a patient treated with antithyroid drugs. The source is a woman aged 35 to 60 with Graves disease. CDR3 sequence reads: CAWSGPGRGASTEAFF. CDR3 DNA sequence: TGTGCCTGGAGTGGGCCCGGCCGGGGGGCGAGCACTGAAGCTTTCTTT.